This T cell receptor beta chain is from a study of post-analysis software for immune sequencing data. Study overall: Relapsing-remitting, secondary progressive and progressive-relapsing forms made up the multiple sclerosis disease courses. Study results and limitations: Patients had higher frequencies than controls of four to six TRBV segments, including TRBV5-6, TRBV5-1 and TRBV20-1. F measure showed strong co-clustering of same-batch samples.

There are a few counts of this clonotype. No antigen is known for it. CDR1 SEHNR and CDR2 FQNEAQ come from the germline V gene (reference sequence). The V end was cut by 3 bases, the J end by 6 bases, with 10 bases between. This CDR3 spans 13 amino acids. Carried by the TCR beta cDNA libraries were unique molecular identifiers. The source material, roughly 0.9 to 11 million T cells, gave rise to 510,000 or so cDNA molecules. In TCRdb, the PCR reads were re-called with MiXCR into one record per CDR3 protein. The sample includes under 900,000 distinct CDR3 sequences, roughly 58% seen only once; the top ten take 4.6%.

The TCR was taken from a girl between 10 and 17 years old with multiple sclerosis. V is TRBV7-9 and J is TRBJ2-3; D might be TRBD2 (5 bases). The sample consisted of blood. The CDR3 sequence: CASSLPGDDTQYF. The CDR3 DNA is TGTGCCAGCAGCTTGCCCGGGGATGATACGCAGTATTTT.